Listed below are T cell receptor beta chains from one sample, sequenced in a study of monozygotic twins with cystic fibrosis. Using immunoSEQ multiplex PCR, the repertoire was profiled, and TCRdb retains in-frame clones only, with some absent. This sample carries around 21,000 clones, around 87% of them seen once, and the ten largest clones take over 1%. The sequencing sample was made of blood. The receptors were sampled from a woman in her twenties or thirties with cystic fibrosis. The CDR3 runs from the conserved cysteine through the conserved F or W. Fields, in order: V gene, J gene, D gene, clone size, CDR3 protein, CDR3 DNA. The D gene is left open where the match is weak. The listing skips clone size in some rows; elsewhere it reads once, few, many or a size class.

>TRBV30|TRBJ1-2|NA|NA
CAWSGVENRSHGYTF
TGTGCCTGGAGTGGAGTTGAGAACAGATCTCATGGCTACACCTTC
>TRBV30|TRBJ2-7|NA|NA
CAWSGGRRDTNSYEQYF
TGTGCCTGGAGTGGGGGTAGACGGGACACCAACTCCTACGAGCAGTACTTC
>TRBV18|TRBJ2-6|NA|NA
CASSPELGANVLTF
TGTGCCAGCTCACCAGAACTTGGGGCCAACGTCCTGACTTTC
>TRBV7-9|TRBJ2-7|NA|NA
CASSRGGSYEQYF
TGTGCCAGCAGCCGCGGAGGCTCCTACGAGCAGTACTTC
>TRBV10-3|TRBJ1-1|TRBD1|NA
CAITEKGAATTEAFF
TGTGCCATCACAGAAAAGGGGGCGGCGACCACTGAAGCTTTCTTT
>TRBV7-2|TRBJ2-6|NA|NA
CASSPQGGGANVLTF
TGTGCCAGCAGCCCTCAGGGCGGTGGGGCCAACGTCCTGACTTTC
>TRBV6-1|TRBJ2-7|NA|NA
CASSEVPYEQYF
TGTGCCAGCAGTGAAGTGCCATACGAGCAGTACTTC
>TRBV11-2|TRBJ1-2|NA|NA
CASSLGGRAYGYTF
TGTGCCAGCAGCTTAGGTGGGAGGGCCTATGGCTACACCTTC
>TRBV19|TRBJ2-1|NA|NA
CASTHPSGGTEQFF
TGTGCCAGTACCCATCCATCCGGGGGCACTGAGCAGTTCTTC
>TRBV2|TRBJ2-7|NA|NA
CASNREAAYEQYF
TGTGCCAGCAACCGGGAAGCGGCCTACGAGCAGTACTTC
>TRBV7-2|TRBJ2-3|NA|NA
CASNLSPRTDTQYF
TGTGCCAGCAACCTCAGCCCCCGCACAGATACGCAGTATTTT
>TRBV7-2|TRBJ2-3|NA|NA
CASSLVSVSTDTQYF
TGTGCCAGCAGCTTAGTCTCGGTTAGCACAGATACGCAGTATTTT
>TRBV20-1|TRBJ1-2|NA|few
CSRSFGGYTF
TGCAGTCGGTCTTTCGGTGGCTACACCTTC
>TRBV28|TRBJ1-6|NA|NA
CASSLAGVVNSPLHF
TGTGCCAGCAGTTTAGCCGGGGTCGTAAATTCACCCCTCCACTTT
>TRBV10-3|TRBJ2-1|TRBD2|NA
CAIKSGEASGYNEQFF
TGTGCCATCAAATCGGGGGAGGCTAGCGGCTACAATGAGCAGTTCTTC
>TRBV19|TRBJ1-2|NA|NA
CASRLDLRDGYTF
TGTGCCAGTAGGCTGGACTTGAGAGATGGCTACACCTTC
>TRBV19|TRBJ2-2|NA|NA
CASSMDRNGELFF
TGTGCCAGTAGTATGGACAGAAACGGGGAGCTGTTTTTT
>TRBV7-9|TRBJ2-7|NA|NA
CASSPAGSKNHEQYF
TGTGCCAGCAGCCCCGCCGGGAGCAAAAACCACGAGCAGTACTTC
>TRBV7-6|TRBJ2-5|NA|NA
CASPSLTGTELYF
TGTGCCAGCCCAAGCTTAACGGGAACAGAACTATACTTC
>TRBV7-8|TRBJ2-7|TRBD2|NA
CASSLVRTSGGEQYF
TGTGCCAGCAGCTTAGTAAGGACTAGCGGAGGAGAGCAGTACTTC
>TRBV5-6|TRBJ2-5|NA|NA
CASSANLQETQYF
TGTGCCAGCAGCGCCAATCTTCAAGAGACCCAGTACTTC
>TRBV7-8|TRBJ2-7|TRBD1|NA
CASSFQGANEQYF
TGTGCCAGCAGCTTTCAGGGGGCCAACGAGCAGTACTTC
>TRBV9|TRBJ1-6|NA|NA
CASSVGPLGNSPLHF
TGTGCCAGCAGCGTAGGCCCTTTGGGGAATTCACCCCTCCACTTT
>TRBV15|TRBJ2-5|TRBD2|once
CATSRQLAGEETQYF
TGTGCCACCAGCAGACAACTAGCGGGGGAAGAGACCCAGTACTTC
>TRBV6-5|TRBJ1-6|NA|few
CASSYSISPPLHF
TGTGCCAGCAGTTACTCGATAAGCCCACCCCTCCACTTT
>TRBV25-1|TRBJ1-4|NA|NA
CASSGNLKGHLNEKLFF
TGTGCCAGCAGTGGTAACCTAAAGGGACACCTAAATGAAAAACTGTTTTTT
>TRBV19|TRBJ1-2|TRBD1|NA
CASSPDRGMNNGYTF
TGTGCCAGTAGTCCCGACAGGGGTATGAATAATGGCTACACCTTC
>TRBV6-5|TRBJ1-1|NA|NA
CASRTSAEAFF
TGTGCCAGCAGAACGAGTGCTGAAGCTTTCTTT
>TRBV7-9|TRBJ2-2|NA|NA
CASSSSTGELFF
TGTGCCAGCAGCTCTTCCACCGGGGAGCTGTTTTTT
>TRBV23-1|TRBJ1-3|TRBD1|NA
CASSQNLQGRSGNTIYF
TGCGCCAGCAGTCAAAACCTACAGGGGCGCTCTGGAAACACCATATATTTT
>TRBV28|TRBJ1-1|NA|NA
CASSPPGRTEAFF
TGTGCCAGCAGTCCTCCCGGACGAACTGAAGCTTTCTTT
>TRBV15|TRBJ2-5|TRBD1|once
CATSRELTGYQETQYF
TGTGCCACCAGCAGAGAACTGACAGGGTACCAAGAGACCCAGTACTTC
>TRBV19|TRBJ1-5|NA|NA
CASSMIGGNQPQHF
TGTGCCAGTAGTATGATTGGGGGAAATCAGCCCCAGCATTTT
>TRBV9|TRBJ1-3|TRBD1|NA
CASSDGQGSGNTIYF
TGTGCCAGCAGCGATGGACAGGGTTCTGGAAACACCATATATTTT
>TRBV4-1|TRBJ1-5|NA|NA
CASSQDWGKGPQHF
TGCGCCAGCAGCCAAGATTGGGGGAAAGGGCCCCAGCATTTT
>TRBV12-1|TRBJ2-3|NA|NA
CASSPPGRDVCTDTQYF
TGTGCCAGCAGCCCCCCTGGACGGGACGTATGCACAGATACGCAGTATTTT
>TRBV4-1|TRBJ2-7|TRBD1|NA
CASSPRAGGYEQYF
TGCGCCAGCAGCCCCAGGGCAGGGGGCTACGAGCAGTACTTC
>TRBV7-8|TRBJ2-7|TRBD1|NA
CASSLGQGGSEQYF
TGTGCCAGCAGCCTCGGACAGGGTGGGTCCGAGCAGTACTTC
>TRBV7-2|TRBJ2-7|NA|NA
CASSLGGLDEQYF
TGTGCCAGCAGCTTGGGGGGTTTGGACGAGCAGTACTTC
>TRBV27|TRBJ1-5|NA|NA
CASSLSSSEPQHF
TGTGCCAGCAGTTTATCCTCGTCTGAGCCCCAGCATTTT
>TRBV19|TRBJ2-7|NA|once
CASTTPDAPYEQYF
TGTGCCAGTACCACCCCCGACGCGCCCTACGAGCAGTACTTC
>TRBV4-2|TRBJ1-4|NA|NA
CASSQGNGQTNEKLFF
TGTGCCAGCAGCCAAGGTAACGGGCAGACTAATGAAAAACTGTTTTTT
>TRBV7-9|TRBJ2-1|TRBD1|NA
CASSEPGTDYNEQFF
TGTGCCAGCAGCGAACCCGGGACAGACTACAATGAGCAGTTCTTC
>TRBV4-3|TRBJ1-5|NA|NA
CASSLDRYEQPQHF
TGCGCCAGCAGCCTAGACAGGTACGAGCAGCCCCAGCATTTT
>TRBV6-1|TRBJ1-2|NA|NA
CASSEGITGGYTF
TGTGCCAGCAGTGAAGGCATTACCGGGGGCTACACCTTC
>TRBV4-1|TRBJ2-7|NA|NA
CASSQDSGRVFYEQYF
TGCGCCAGCAGCCAAGATTCCGGCAGGGTGTTCTACGAGCAGTACTTC
>TRBV5-4|TRBJ2-7|NA|NA
CASSLRTHKGYEQYF
TGTGCCAGCAGCTTGAGGACCCATAAGGGCTACGAGCAGTACTTC
>TRBV2|TRBJ2-7|NA|once
CASSEFSYEQYF
TGTGCCAGCAGTGAATTTTCCTACGAGCAGTACTTC
>TRBV19|TRBJ1-5|NA|NA
CASSILQGNNQPQHF
TGTGCCAGTAGTATTCTACAGGGTAACAATCAGCCCCAGCATTTT
>TRBV2|TRBJ2-7|NA|NA
CASSDDLGPRTYEQYF
TGTGCCAGCAGTGACGATCTGGGACCCAGGACCTACGAGCAGTACTTC
>TRBV21-1|TRBJ2-1|NA|NA
CASRYPGRPGDEQFF
TGTGCCAGCAGATATCCGGGACGCCCGGGGGATGAGCAGTTCTTC
>TRBV6-5|TRBJ1-2|TRBD1|NA
CASRRRGLANYGYTF
TGTGCCAGCAGACGTAGGGGGCTGGCTAACTATGGCTACACCTTC
>TRBV10-3|TRBJ1-1|NA|NA
CAISESKGSTNTEAFF
TGTGCCATCAGTGAGTCGAAGGGCAGCACAAACACTGAAGCTTTCTTT
>TRBV10-2|TRBJ2-1|NA|NA
CASSVGGGAGYNEQFF
TGCGCCAGCAGTGTGGGAGGGGGCGCTGGGTACAATGAGCAGTTCTTC
>TRBV5-1|TRBJ1-1|NA|NA
CASSLGTATEAFF
TGCGCCAGCAGCTTGGGGACAGCCACTGAAGCTTTCTTT
>TRBV4-1|TRBJ2-7|NA|NA
CASSQVTTGTGTYEQYF
TGCGCCAGCAGCCAAGTTACTACCGGGACGGGAACCTACGAGCAGTACTTC
>TRBV7-9|TRBJ2-1|TRBD2|NA
CASSSGGGANEQFF
TGTGCCAGCAGCTCCGGCGGGGGGGCAAATGAGCAGTTCTTC
>TRBV7-2|TRBJ2-7|TRBD2|NA
CASSLGEGMEQYF
TGTGCCAGCAGCTTAGGGGAGGGAATGGAGCAGTACTTC